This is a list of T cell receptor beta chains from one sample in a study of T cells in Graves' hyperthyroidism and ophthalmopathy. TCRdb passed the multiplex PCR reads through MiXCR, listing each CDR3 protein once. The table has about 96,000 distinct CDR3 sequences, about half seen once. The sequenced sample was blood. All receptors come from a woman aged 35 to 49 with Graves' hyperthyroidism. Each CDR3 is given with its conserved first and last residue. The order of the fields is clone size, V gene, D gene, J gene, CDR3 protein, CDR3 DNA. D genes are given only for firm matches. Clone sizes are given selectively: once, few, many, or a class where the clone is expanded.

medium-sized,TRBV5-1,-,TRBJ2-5,CASSRYRDGETQYF,TGCGCCAGCAGCCGCTACAGGGACGGCGAGACCCAGTACTTC
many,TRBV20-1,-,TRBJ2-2,CSARRQENTGELFF,TGCAGTGCTAGACGGCAGGAGAACACCGGGGAGCTGTTTTTT
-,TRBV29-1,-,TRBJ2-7,CSVEDPRGPDYEQYF,TGCAGCGTTGAAGATCCTCGGGGGCCGGATTACGAGCAGTACTTC
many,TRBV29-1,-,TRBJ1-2,CSVGTVAYGYTF,TGCAGCGTTGGGACAGTCGCCTATGGCTACACCTTC
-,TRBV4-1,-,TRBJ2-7,CASSLVGSVREQYF,TGTGCCAGCAGCTTAGTGGGATCCGTTCGCGAGCAGTACTTC
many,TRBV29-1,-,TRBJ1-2,CSVGVPGHLTNYGYTF,TGCAGCGTTGGCGTTCCGGGACATCTTACTAACTATGGCTACACCTTC
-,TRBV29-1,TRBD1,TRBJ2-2,CSSAQGANTGELFF,TGCAGCTCGGCTCAGGGGGCGAACACCGGGGAGCTGTTTTTT
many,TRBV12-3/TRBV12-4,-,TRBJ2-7,CASSRNYEQYF,TGTGCCAGCAGCAGGAACTACGAGCAGTACTTC
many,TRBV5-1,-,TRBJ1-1,CASSLTASPMNTEAFF,TGCGCCAGCAGCTTGACGGCAAGTCCAATGAACACTGAAGCTTTCTTT
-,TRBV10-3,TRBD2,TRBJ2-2,CAIRVAGAGTGELFF,TGTGCCATCAGGGTGGCGGGAGCGGGCACCGGGGAGCTGTTTTTT
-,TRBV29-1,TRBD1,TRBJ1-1,CSVERDREGAFF,TGCAGCGTTGAACGGGACAGGGAGGGAGCTTTCTTT
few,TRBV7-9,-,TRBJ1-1,CASSAPKQGLGTEAFF,TGTGCCAGCAGTGCTCCAAAACAGGGTTTGGGCACTGAAGCTTTCTTT
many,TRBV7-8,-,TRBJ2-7,CASSLGPSYEQYF,TGTGCCAGCAGCTTAGGCCCCTCCTACGAGCAGTACTTC
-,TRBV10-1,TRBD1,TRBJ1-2,CASSEINRGVNYGYTF,TGCGCCAGCAGTGAGATAAACAGGGGCGTGAACTATGGCTACACCTTC
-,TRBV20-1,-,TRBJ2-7,CSARASMIEQYF,TGCAGTGCTAGAGCCTCTATGATCGAGCAGTACTTC
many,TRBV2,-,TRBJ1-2,CASRIGDYGYTF,TGTGCCAGCAGGATAGGGGACTATGGCTACACCTTC
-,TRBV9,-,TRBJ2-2,CASSQTWGWTGELSF,TGTGCCAGCTCGCAGACCTGGGGTTGGACCGGGGAGCTGTCTTTT
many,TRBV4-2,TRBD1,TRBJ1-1,CASRPLTGAITEAFF,TGTGCCAGCAGACCTCTGACAGGGGCAATCACTGAAGCTTTCTTT
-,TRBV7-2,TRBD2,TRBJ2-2,CASSLGMGEGNTGELFF,TGTGCCAGCAGCTTAGGCATGGGGGAGGGGAACACCGGGGAGCTGTTTTTT
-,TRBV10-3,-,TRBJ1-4,CAISEGGALNEKLFF,TGTGCCATCAGTGAGGGGGGGGCCCTGAATGAAAAACTGTTTTTT
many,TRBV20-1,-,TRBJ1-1,CSARSRAGQGLEAFF,TGCAGTGCTAGATCCCGGGCGGGGCAGGGACTTGAAGCTTTCTTT
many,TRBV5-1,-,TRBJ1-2,CASSPPGGVYGYTF,TGCGCCAGCAGCCCACCCGGGGGGGTATATGGCTACACCTTC
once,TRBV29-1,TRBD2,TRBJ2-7,CSVSTSGTYEQYF,TGCAGCGTTTCGACTAGCGGGACCTACGAGCAGTACTTC
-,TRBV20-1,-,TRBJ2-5,CSARPQYF,TGCAGTGCTAGGCCCCAGTACTTC
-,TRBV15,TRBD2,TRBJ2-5,CATSSSGTSFRETQYF,TGTGCCACCAGCAGCTCCGGGACTAGTTTTCGGGAGACCCAGTACTTC
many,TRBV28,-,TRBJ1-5,CASKEGGQPQHF,TGTGCCAGCAAGGAGGGGGGTCAGCCCCAGCATTTT
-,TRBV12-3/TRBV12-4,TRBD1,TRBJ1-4,CASSVGQGAEEKLFF,TGTGCCAGCAGCGTAGGACAGGGGGCCGAGGAAAAACTGTTTTTT
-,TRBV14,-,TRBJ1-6,CASSQRHGANSPLHF,TGTGCCAGCAGCCAGCGACATGGGGCTAATTCACCCCTCCACTTT
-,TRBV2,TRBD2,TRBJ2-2,CASSELAGGHTGELFF,TGTGCCAGCAGTGAACTAGCGGGGGGACACACCGGGGAGCTGTTTTTT
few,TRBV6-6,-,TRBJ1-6,CASRQEHSPLHF,TGTGCCAGTAGACAGGAACATTCACCCCTCCACTTT
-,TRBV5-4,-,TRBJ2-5,CASSSPGQGRETQYF,TGTGCCAGCAGCTCCCCGGGGCAGGGGCGAGAGACCCAGTACTTC
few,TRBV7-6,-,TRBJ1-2,CASSPKGRPNYGYTF,TGTGCCAGCAGTCCGAAGGGACGGCCTAACTATGGCTACACCTTC
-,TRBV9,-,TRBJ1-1,CASSVGGGSPTEAFF,TGTGCCAGCAGCGTAGGTGGGGGGTCACCTACAGAAGCTTTCTTT
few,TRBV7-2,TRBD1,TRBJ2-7,CASSLQGAYEQYF,TGTGCCAGCAGCTTACAGGGGGCCTACGAGCAGTACTTC
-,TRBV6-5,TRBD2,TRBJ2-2,CATSRGAGAGELFF,TGTGCCACCAGCAGAGGAGCGGGAGCCGGGGAGCTGTTTTTT
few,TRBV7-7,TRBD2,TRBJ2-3,CASSLTSGSTDTQYF,TGTGCCAGCAGCTTGACTAGCGGTAGCACAGATACGCAGTATTTT
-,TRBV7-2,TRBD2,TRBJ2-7,CASNQEVAGGPDEQYF,TGTGCCAGCAACCAGGAGGTAGCGGGAGGGCCCGATGAGCAGTACTTC
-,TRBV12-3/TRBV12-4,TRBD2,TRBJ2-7,CASRQRLAPTYEQYF,TGTGCCAGCAGGCAAAGACTAGCGCCGACCTACGAGCAGTACTTC
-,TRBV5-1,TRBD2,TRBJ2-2,CASSEPTSVTTGELFF,TGCGCCAGCAGTGAGCCGACTAGCGTCACGACCGGGGAGCTGTTTTTT
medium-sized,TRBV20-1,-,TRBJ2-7,CSARGQGIHEQYF,TGCAGTGCTAGAGGGCAGGGAATCCACGAGCAGTACTTC
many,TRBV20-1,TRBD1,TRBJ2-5,CSARDFRTGGAETQYF,TGCAGTGCTAGAGATTTCAGAACAGGGGGCGCGGAGACCCAGTACTTC
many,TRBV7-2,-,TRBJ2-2,CASSLVRNTGELFF,TGTGCCAGCAGCTTAGTCCGGAACACCGGGGAGCTGTTTTTT
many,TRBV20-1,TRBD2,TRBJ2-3,CSATRGEGGDTQYF,TGCAGTGCTACACGGGGGGAGGGTGGAGATACGCAGTATTTT
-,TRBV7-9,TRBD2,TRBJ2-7,CASSFGLAGRGPYEQYF,TGTGCCAGCAGCTTCGGACTAGCGGGAAGGGGTCCCTACGAGCAGTACTTC
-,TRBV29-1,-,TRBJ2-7,CSVAPGMIHEQYF,TGCAGCGTTGCGCCAGGGATGATACACGAGCAATACTTC
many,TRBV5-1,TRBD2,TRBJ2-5,CASSSGRASGLETQYF,TGCGCCAGCAGCAGCGGGAGGGCAAGTGGTTTGGAGACCCAGTACTTC
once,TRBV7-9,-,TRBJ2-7,CASSLEGGTDHYEQYF,TGTGCCAGCAGCTTAGAAGGGGGGACAGATCACTACGAGCAGTACTTC
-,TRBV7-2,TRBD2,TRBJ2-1,CASSLVRGSVNEQFF,TGTGCCAGCAGCTTAGTCCGCGGGAGCGTCAATGAGCAGTTCTTC
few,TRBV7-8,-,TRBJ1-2,CASSLGAAPTF,TGTGCCAGCAGCTTAGGGGCGGCTCCCACCTTC
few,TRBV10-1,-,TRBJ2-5,CASSEPGPRETQYF,TGCGCCAGCAGTGAGCCGGGACCCCGGGAGACCCAGTACTTC
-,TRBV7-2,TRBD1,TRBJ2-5,CARSVPTGGRETQYF,TGTGCCCGGAGTGTACCGACAGGGGGCCGAGAGACCCAGTACTTC
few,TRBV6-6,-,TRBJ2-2,CASSYRGRDTGELFF,TGTGCCAGCAGTTACCGGGGTCGGGACACCGGGGAGCTGTTTTTT
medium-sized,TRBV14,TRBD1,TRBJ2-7,CASRDRGAHEQYF,TGTGCCAGCAGGGACAGGGGGGCCCACGAGCAGTACTTC
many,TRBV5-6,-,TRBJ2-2,CASSPSVNTGELFF,TGTGCCAGCAGCCCCAGCGTGAACACCGGGGAGCTGTTTTTT
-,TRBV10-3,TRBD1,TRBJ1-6,CASKGQGDSPLHF,TGTGCCTCAAAGGGACAGGGCGATTCACCCCTCCACTTT
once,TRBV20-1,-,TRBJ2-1,CSALNEATYNEQFF,TGCAGTGCCCTCAACGAGGCAACCTACAATGAGCAGTTCTTC